This is a list of T cell receptor beta chains from one sample in a study of identical twins. TCRdb used MiXCR to reprocess the 5' RACE reads, holding one entry per CDR3 protein. The top ten clones hold less than 4% of a sample with 250,000 to 300,000 distinct CDR3 sequences, approximately 8.3% of them seen once. These data are also associated with another study on yellow fever vaccine responses in identical twins.

Sequenced sample: CD8+ T cells sorted from blood. These TCRs come from a woman under 30 in good health. The conserved cysteine and the conserved F or W are not part of the CDR3 here.

>TRBV7-9|TRBJ2-7
ASSLEGPLHYEQY
>TRBV5-6|TRBJ1-1
ASSLEGNTEAF
>TRBV7-9|TRBJ2-7
ASSDTSGTSPYEQY
>TRBV11-2|TRBJ2-2
ASTRGLTNTGELF
>TRBV6-1|TRBJ1-1
ASSEGTGMNTEAF
>TRBV27|TRBJ2-7
ASSSDRGNYEQY
>TRBV7-8|TRBJ2-7
ASNGQGQTYEQY
>TRBV20-1|TRBJ2-1
SAPEVAGNNEQF
>TRBV27|TRBJ2-5
ASMPVRPPETQY
>TRBV29-1|TRBJ1-2
SAEGASWDGYT
>TRBV7-9|TRBJ2-7
ASSGDSLYEQY
>TRBV3-1|TRBJ2-5
ASSQGGGGQETQY
>TRBV12-3/TRBV12-4|TRBJ1-6
ASSSTASYNSPLH
>TRBV4-1|TRBJ1-6
ASSQDRTVYNSPLH
>TRBV7-6|TRBJ2-3
ASSYVAGDTDTQY
>TRBV20-1|TRBJ2-2
SARVGVSTGELF
>TRBV12-3/TRBV12-4|TRBJ2-5
ASSSTGENKETQY
>TRBV7-9|TRBJ1-2
ASSSRTDNYGYT
>TRBV25-1|TRBJ2-1
ASSDGASGSYNEQF
>TRBV20-1|TRBJ2-1
SASKLRQVALYNEQF
>TRBV25-1|TRBJ2-1
ASSDPSGGPPPYNEQF
>TRBV6-2/TRBV6-3|TRBJ2-3
ASSSRIAGVGTDTQY
>TRBV20-1|TRBJ2-7
SARARQGSDYEQY